Listed here are 5 T cell receptor beta chains from one sample, sequenced in a study of OX40 agonist ivuxolimab in advanced cancers. The protocol was immunoSEQ multiplex PCR, while the TCRdb copy is restricted to in-frame clones and leaves out a portion. There are 35,000 to 50,000 clones in the sample; about four fifths occur only once, and approximately 23% lies in the top ten. Sequencing used CD4+ or CD8+ T cells sorted from blood, obtained in a trial of the OX40 agonist ivuxolimab. The receptors derive from an adult with an advanced solid tumor such as melanoma, head and neck, liver or kidney cancer.

The chain links TRBV11-3 to TRBJ2-5; 11 bases line up with TRBD2. The J call is in doubt because the DNA end fits TRBJ2-7 better. The CDR3 runs to 17 residues. Per germline, CDR1 SGHNT and CDR2 YENEEA. CDR3 DNA: TGTGCCAGCAGCTTAGGGGCGATAGCGGGAGGGCTCGACGAGCAGTACTTC. Translated, it gives CASSLGAIAGGLDEQYF.

V and J are TRBV6-4 and TRBJ1-1; D gene ambiguous. Trimming left V 0 bases short and J 8 bases short, with 10 bases between. CDR1 and CDR2 from the germline V gene are MRHNA and SNTAGT. This CDR3 has 13 residues. The DNA for the CDR3 is TGTGCCAGCAGTGACTCAGGACTGAACGAAGCTTTCTTT. This codes for CASSDSGLNEAFF.

The chain is built from TRBV2 and TRBJ1-3, with TRBD1 as a possible D gene (6 bases). V gave up 6 bases and J gave up 3 bases, with 18 bases separating them. The CDR3 spans 16 residues. The germline V gene encodes CDR1 SNHLY and CDR2 FYNNEI. The CDR3 coding sequence is TGTGCCAGCAGCCGCCAACAGGGACTAGTTGGAAACACCATATATTTT. This gives the protein CASSRQQGLVGNTIYF.

The rearrangement links TRBV4-1 to TRBJ1-6, with TRBD1 matching 7 bases. V lost 4 bases, J lost 1 base, and 1 base stayed unmatched. Per germline, CDR1 MGHRA and CDR2 YSYEKL. The CDR3 runs to 15 residues. CDR3: CASSRQGSYNSPLHF. CDR3 coding DNA: TGCGCCAGCAGCCGACAGGGATCCTATAATTCACCCCTCCACTTT.

The rearrangement joins TRBV18 to TRBJ1-1; D call uncertain. Trimming stripped 2 bases from V and 1 base from J, with 8 bases between. The CDR3 consists of 14 residues. Per germline, CDR1 KGHSH and CDR2 LQKENI. The DNA of the CDR3 is TGTGCCAGCTCACCAACTCAAACGAACACTGAAGCTTTCTTT. Amino acid sequence: CASSPTQTNTEAFF. Using reference TRBV18 and TRBJ1-1 for the parts outside the CDR3, the full variable domain is NAGVMQNPRHLVRRRGQEARLRCSPMKGHSHVYWYRQLPEEGLKFMVYLQKENIIDESGMPKERFSAEFPKEGPSILRIQQVVRGDSAAYFCASSPTQTNTEAFFGQGTRLTVV.